The rows below give T cell receptor beta chains drawn from one sample of a study of blood T cell repertoires in COVID-19. Sequencing used immunoSEQ multiplex PCR; TCRdb keeps in-frame clones, though not all of them. The repertoire holds 290,000 or so clones, with 90% as singletons. The sample consisted of PBMCs or T cells enriched from blood (not recorded which). The receptors come from a woman aged 18-35 years with acute COVID-19. CDR3s include the opening cysteine and the closing phenylalanine or tryptophan. The D gene is left open where the match is weak. For some rows the clone size is stated as once, few or many, or as a class when expanded; others skip it.

j_call | d_call | v_call | clone_size | cdr3_aa | cdr3_nt
TRBJ1-3 | . | TRBV14 | . | CASSQDFLQGRNTIYF | TGTGCCAGCAGCCAAGATTTTCTTCAGGGCCGAAACACCATATATTTT
TRBJ2-5 | . | TRBV5-5 | few | CASSPLAGGSETQYF | TGTGCCAGCAGCCCTCTGGCAGGGGGGTCGGAGACCCAGTACTTC
TRBJ2-3 | TRBD2 | TRBV7-3 | . | CASSLGREGPDTQYF | TGTGCCAGCAGCTTAGGGCGGGAGGGTCCAGATACGCAGTATTTT
TRBJ2-3 | . | TRBV7-2 | . | CASSSTVTDTQYF | TGTGCCAGCAGCTCGACTGTCACAGATACGCAGTATTTT
TRBJ1-5 | . | TRBV10-3 | . | CAISESRDQPQHF | TGTGCCATCAGTGAGTCCCGGGATCAGCCCCAGCATTTT
TRBJ2-3 | . | TRBV7-3 | . | CASSLVAQGGVDTQYF | TGTGCCAGCAGCTTAGTAGCCCAGGGTGGTGTAGATACGCAGTATTTT
TRBJ2-1 | . | TRBV18 | . | CASSPRAREDEQFF | TGTGCCAGCTCACCACGGGCGAGGGAGGATGAGCAGTTCTTC
TRBJ2-1 | . | TRBV7-9 | . | CASSLAGVNEQFF | TGTGCCAGCAGCTTAGCCGGAGTCAATGAGCAGTTCTTC
TRBJ2-2 | . | TRBV3-1/TRBV3-2 | once | CASSQGFQGMVTGELFF | TGTGCCAGCAGCCAAGGTTTTCAGGGGATGGTGACCGGGGAGCTGTTTTTT
TRBJ1-2 | . | TRBV6-1 | . | CASSETTGRGDGYTF | TGTGCCAGCAGTGAGACGACGGGGAGGGGGGATGGCTACACCTTC
TRBJ1-4 | TRBD1 | TRBV28 | . | CASTPGQGTNEKLFF | TGTGCCAGCACCCCTGGACAGGGCACTAATGAAAAACTGTTTTTT
TRBJ2-7 | . | TRBV6-1 | . | CASSEDPIVEQYF | TGTGCCAGCAGTGAAGACCCGATAGTAGAGCAGTACTTC
TRBJ2-5 | TRBD2 | TRBV9 | . | CASSVSTSGAQETQYF | TGTGCCAGCAGCGTCTCGACTAGCGGGGCGCAAGAGACCCAGTACTTC
TRBJ1-6 | TRBD1 | TRBV11-3 | . | CASSSTTGYNSPLHF | TGTGCCAGCAGCTCCACGACAGGGTATAATTCACCCCTCCACTTT
TRBJ1-6 | . | TRBV28 | . | CASSFWQVMLYNSPLHF | TGTGCCAGCAGTTTCTGGCAGGTAATGCTCTATAATTCACCCCTCCACTTT
TRBJ2-3 | . | TRBV28 | . | CASSLRVGTDTQYF | TGTGCCAGCAGTTTACGGGTGGGTACAGATACGCAGTATTTT
TRBJ1-2 | . | TRBV2 | . | CASSPPRTANYGYTF | TGTGCCAGCAGCCCCCCCCGGACAGCTAACTATGGCTACACCTTC
TRBJ1-2 | TRBD1 | TRBV11-3 | . | CASSPTGGSFLSGYTF | TGTGCCAGCAGCCCCACAGGGGGAAGCTTTCTGAGCGGCTACACCTTC
TRBJ2-1 | TRBD2 | TRBV7-9 | . | CASSSLTSGATNEQFF | TGTGCCAGCAGCTCCCTGACTAGCGGGGCGACCAATGAGCAGTTCTTC
TRBJ1-5 | . | TRBV5-6 | . | CASSLRTAGNSNQPQHF | TGTGCCAGCAGCTTACGGACAGCCGGGAATAGCAATCAGCCCCAGCATTTT
TRBJ2-5 | . | TRBV7-2 | . | CASSLGAARETQYF | TGTGCCAGCAGCTTAGGGGCAGCAAGGGAGACCCAGTACTTC
TRBJ1-1 | . | TRBV11-3 | . | CASSATNTEAFF | TGTGCCAGCAGCGCGACAAACACTGAAGCTTTCTTT
TRBJ2-2 | . | TRBV21-1 | once | CASMGGAGELFF | TGTGCCAGCATGGGAGGTGCCGGGGAGCTGTTTTTT
TRBJ2-3 | TRBD2 | TRBV9 | . | CASSSNPGGADTQYF | TGTGCCAGCAGCTCTAATCCGGGAGGGGCAGATACGCAGTATTTT
TRBJ1-5 | . | TRBV9 | . | CASSPFGTNQPQHF | TGTGCCAGCAGCCCGTTCGGGACTAATCAGCCCCAGCATTTT
TRBJ2-7 | . | TRBV19 | . | CASSMTGVQEQYF | TGTGCCAGTAGTATGACGGGGGTTCAAGAGCAGTACTTC
TRBJ2-7 | TRBD1 | TRBV5-1 | . | CASSWGQGEYEQYF | TGCGCCAGCAGCTGGGGACAGGGGGAATACGAGCAGTACTTC
TRBJ1-2 | TRBD1 | TRBV28 | once | CASSQQGAFFGYTF | TGTGCCAGCAGCCAACAGGGGGCCTTTTTCGGCTACACCTTC
TRBJ2-5 | TRBD1 | TRBV29-1 | . | CSQGAQETQYF | TGCAGCCAGGGGGCCCAAGAGACCCAGTACTTC
TRBJ2-2 | TRBD1 | TRBV28 | . | CASSSTGLNTGELFF | TGTGCCAGCAGTTCGACAGGGTTGAACACCGGGGAGCTGTTTTTT